This TCR beta chain originates from a study of CD8 T cells in Susac syndrome (dated by TCRdb to between 2019 and 2020). A note on the overall study: Repertoire sequencing was used to test whether CD8+ T cell activation and differentiation in Susac syndrome was antigen driven.

Study-wide findings and limitations: The number of individuals in the TCR sequencing and HLA analysis was acknowledged as relatively small.

RNA was extracted using the RNeasy kit, and roughly 0.45 to 1 microgram was reverse transcribed with random hexamers. TCR beta CDR3 regions were amplified with the immunoSEQ multiplex PCR assay covering 54 Vbeta and 13 Jbeta segments. PCR amplification bias was corrected by using a synthetic template baseline for primer optimization and computational correction. Regarding the original processing steps: Only productive sequences were kept, with reads annotated to V, D and J genes according to IMGT and analyzed in immunoSEQ Analyzer. Clonality was computed as one minus Shannon entropy normalized by log2 of the number of productive unique sequences. For each patient and control, public and private clones were evaluated among the 100 most prevalent clones. A clone was defined as Susac-specific if it was absent from the healthy and MS cohorts, from approximately 980 published viral clones and from other ImmuneACCESS disease sequences. TCRdb's own reprocessing of the public reads used fastp at Q25 and MiXCR and kept productive beta chains. Rows merge per CDR3 protein into single entries with the most common DNA and genes. TCRdb's processing, not the study's, gives the V and J calls here. The sample profile shows about 210,000 distinct CDR3 sequences; about 95% of them were found once. In total, the top ten clones hold 0.095% to 0.12% of the sample.

Peripheral blood CD8+ and CD4+ T cells from healthy donors, Susac syndrome patients and multiple sclerosis patients were profiled by high-throughput TCR beta sequencing. Healthy donors were included as age- and sex-matched controls. Bulk CD8+ and CD4+ T cells were purified magnetically by negative isolation, whereas CD8+ TEMRA cells were enriched by FACS. Blood was collected in EDTA tubes and processed within 24 hours, with PBMCs isolated through density gradient centrifugation. PBMCs intended for TCR sequencing were frozen in liquid nitrogen and were later thawed in a 37 degrees C water bath. Purity of sorted or isolated CD4+, CD8+ and CD8+ TEMRA cells was at least 90%. The germline ends are 7 bases apart after V is trimmed by 7 bases and J by 0 bases. The germline V gene sets CDR1 to MNHEY and CDR2 to SVGAGI. The cysteine opens and the phenylalanine closes a CDR3 of 13 amino acids. Only the CDR3 portion is preserved as DNA: 39 bases, with reading frame beginning at the first base.

Comments on this clonotype: It lacks a known antigen. The input lacks base qualities; no much larger clone sits a single base away.

Recombination connected TRBV6-5 to TRBJ2-4; there is no confident call for the D gene. Input material: CD4+ T cells from PBMCs. The TCR originated in a human donor in good health. The CDR3 amino acid sequence is: CASTPSAKNIQYF. The DNA sequence follows: TGTGCCAGCACCCCTTCAGCCAAAAACATTCAGTACTTC.